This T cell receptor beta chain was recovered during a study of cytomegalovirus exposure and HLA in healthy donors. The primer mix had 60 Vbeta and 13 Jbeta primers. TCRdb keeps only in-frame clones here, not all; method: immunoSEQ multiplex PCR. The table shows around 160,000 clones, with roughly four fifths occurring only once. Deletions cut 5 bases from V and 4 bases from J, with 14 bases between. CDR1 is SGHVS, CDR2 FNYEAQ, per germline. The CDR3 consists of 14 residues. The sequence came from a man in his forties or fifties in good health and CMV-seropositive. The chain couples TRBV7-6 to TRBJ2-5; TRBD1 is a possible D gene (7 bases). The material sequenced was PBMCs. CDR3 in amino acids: CASSTRQGGETQYF. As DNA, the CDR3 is TGTGCCAGCAGCACCCGACAGGGAGGAGAGACCCAGTACTTC.